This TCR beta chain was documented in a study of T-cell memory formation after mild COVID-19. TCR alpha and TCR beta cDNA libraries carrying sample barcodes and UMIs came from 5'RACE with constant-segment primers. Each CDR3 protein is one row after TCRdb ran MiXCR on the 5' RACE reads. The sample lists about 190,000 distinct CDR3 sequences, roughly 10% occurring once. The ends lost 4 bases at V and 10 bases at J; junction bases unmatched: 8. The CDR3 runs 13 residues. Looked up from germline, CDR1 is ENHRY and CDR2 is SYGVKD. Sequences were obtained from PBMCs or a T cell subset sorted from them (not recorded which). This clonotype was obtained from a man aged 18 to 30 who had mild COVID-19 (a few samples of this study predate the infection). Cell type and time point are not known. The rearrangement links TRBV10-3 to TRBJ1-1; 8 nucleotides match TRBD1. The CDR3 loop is CAISAGQGLRAFF. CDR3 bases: TGTGCCATCAGTGCCGGACAGGGATTGAGAGCTTTCTTT.